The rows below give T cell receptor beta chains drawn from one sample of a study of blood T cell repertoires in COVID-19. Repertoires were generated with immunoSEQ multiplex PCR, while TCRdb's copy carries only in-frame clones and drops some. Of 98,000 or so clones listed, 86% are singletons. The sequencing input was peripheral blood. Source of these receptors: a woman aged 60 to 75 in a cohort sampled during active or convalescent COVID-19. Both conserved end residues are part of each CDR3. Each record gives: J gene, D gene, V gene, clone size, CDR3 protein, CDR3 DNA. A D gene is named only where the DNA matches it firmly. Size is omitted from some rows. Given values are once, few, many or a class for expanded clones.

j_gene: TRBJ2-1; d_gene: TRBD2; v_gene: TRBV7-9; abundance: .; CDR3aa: CASSSTLAGLYNEQFF; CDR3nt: TGTGCCAGCAGCTCCACACTAGCGGGGTTATACAATGAGCAGTTCTTC
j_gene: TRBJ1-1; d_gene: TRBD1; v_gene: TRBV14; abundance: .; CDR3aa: CASSQWSGGPDTEAFF; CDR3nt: TGTGCCAGCAGCCAGTGGTCAGGGGGCCCGGACACTGAAGCTTTCTTT
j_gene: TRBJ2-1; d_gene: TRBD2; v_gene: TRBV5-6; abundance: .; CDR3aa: CASSIPPGLINNEQFF; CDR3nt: TGTGCCAGCAGCATACCACCGGGACTAATAAACAATGAGCAGTTCTTC
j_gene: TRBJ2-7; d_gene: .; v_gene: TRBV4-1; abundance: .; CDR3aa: CASSQGPTYEQYF; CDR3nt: TGCGCCAGCAGCCAAGGGCCCACATACGAGCAGTACTTC
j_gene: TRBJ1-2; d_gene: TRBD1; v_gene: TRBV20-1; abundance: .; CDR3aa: CSAGTAYGYTF; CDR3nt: TGCAGTGCTGGGACAGCCTATGGCTACACCTTC
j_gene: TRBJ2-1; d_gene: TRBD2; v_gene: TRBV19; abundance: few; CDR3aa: CASSIRLADTYNEQFF; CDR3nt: TGTGCCAGTAGCATAAGACTAGCGGACACCTACAATGAGCAGTTCTTC
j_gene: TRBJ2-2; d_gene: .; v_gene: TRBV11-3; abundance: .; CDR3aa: CASSFTRATGELFF; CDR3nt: TGTGCCAGCAGCTTTACTCGTGCCACCGGGGAGCTGTTTTTT
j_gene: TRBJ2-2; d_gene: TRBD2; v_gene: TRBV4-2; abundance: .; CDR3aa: CASSQDFVLAGGRELFF; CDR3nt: TGTGCCAGCAGCCAAGATTTCGTTCTAGCGGGAGGAAGGGAGCTGTTTTTT
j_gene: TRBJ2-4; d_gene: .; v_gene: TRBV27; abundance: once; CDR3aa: CASSLTSWDIQYF; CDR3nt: TGTGCCAGCAGTTTAACTAGCTGGGACATTCAGTACTTC
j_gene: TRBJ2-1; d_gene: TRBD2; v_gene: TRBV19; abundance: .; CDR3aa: CASSIVGGRVLFF; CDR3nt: TGTGCCAGTAGTATAGTAGGCGGGAGGGTTTTGTTCTTC
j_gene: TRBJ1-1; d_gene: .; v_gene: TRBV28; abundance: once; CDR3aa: CASSPWGGSTEAFF; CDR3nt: TGTGCCAGCAGTCCTTGGGGGGGGAGCACTGAAGCTTTCTTT
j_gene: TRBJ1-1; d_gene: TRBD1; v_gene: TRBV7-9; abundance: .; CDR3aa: CASSEGQGMNTEAFF; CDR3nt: TGTGCCAGCAGCGAAGGACAGGGGATGAACACTGAAGCTTTCTTT
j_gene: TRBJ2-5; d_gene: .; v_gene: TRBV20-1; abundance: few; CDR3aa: CSASTLETQYF; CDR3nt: TGCAGTGCTAGCACTTTGGAGACCCAGTACTTC